The 13 T cell receptor beta chains listed next were all sequenced from one sample in a study of blood T cells in healthy people across ages. For the second PCR, which ran for about 6 to 11 cycles, a sample-barcoded 5' primer and a J-beta primer mix were used. TCRdb processed the 5' RACE reads anew with MiXCR; each CDR3 protein has one entry. Of just over 800,000 distinct CDR3 sequences listed, 62% are singletons. Specimen: blood. The source of these receptors is a man between 25 and 39 years old in good health.

This chain uses TRBV20-1 with TRBJ1-4, with a weak D call TRBD1 (5 bases). Germline V gives CDR1 DFQATT, CDR2 SNEGSKA (reference sequence). This CDR3 spans 15 amino acids. V was shortened by 0 bases and J by 8 bases, with 16 bases between the two germline ends. The CDR3 loop is CSARDSQGRGEKLFF. Written as DNA, the CDR3 is TGCAGTGCTAGAGATAGTCAAGGGCGGGGGGAAAAACTGTTTTTT.

The CDR3: CASSQMEYGYTF. For the CDR3, the DNA is TGTGCCAGCAGCCAAATGGAGTATGGCTACACCTTC. The rearrangement links TRBV4-2 to TRBJ1-2; D is unresolved. Germline V gene sequence: CDR1 LGHNA, CDR2 YNFKEQ. Trimming removed 2 bases from V and 5 bases from J, with 6 bases in between. The CDR3 totals 12 residues.

This sequence joins TRBV7-2 and TRBJ2-2; 9 positions match TRBD1. J lost 3 bases, V lost 3 bases, and 2 bases had no gene match. CDR1 is SGHTA and CDR2 is FQGNSA in the germline V gene. The CDR3 has 15 amino acids. CDR3 sequence reads: CASSFGTGHTGELFF. As DNA, the CDR3 is TGTGCCAGCAGCTTTGGGACAGGGCACACCGGGGAGCTGTTTTTT. The full variable domain, in which reference TRBV7-2 and TRBJ2-2 provide the parts outside the CDR3, is GAGVSQSPSNKVTEKGKDVELRCDPISGHTALYWYRQSLGQGLEFLIYFQGNSAPDKSGLPSDRFSAERTGGSVSTLTIQRTQQEDSAVYLCASSFGTGHTGELFFGEGSRLTVL.

J is TRBJ1-4 and V is TRBV7-2; no clear D. This CDR3 comprises 15 residues. CDR1 SGHTA and CDR2 FQGNSA come from the germline V gene. The V gene lost 6 bases and the J gene lost 7 bases, with 18 bases spanning the gap. The CDR3 region is CASRKRLSVGEKLFF. The CDR3 coding sequence is TGTGCCAGCAGGAAAAGACTGAGTGTGGGTGAAAAACTGTTTTTT.

Details on this clonotype: The junction and the germline gene differ at one end; a read error may be behind it. The chain joins TRBV7-9 to TRBJ1-1, with D possibly being TRBD1 (6 bases). Germline V CDR1 and CDR2: SEHNR, FQNEAQ (reference sequence). The CDR3 runs to 14 residues. The CDR3 is CASSLGGIGTEAFF. The DNA of the CDR3 is TGTGCCAGCAGTTTAGGGGGAATCGGCACTGAAGCTTTCTTT.

In the case of this clonotype: This clone may be a read error of a much larger clone one base away. The rearrangement joins TRBV5-1 to TRBJ1-1, with a weak D call TRBD1 (5 bases). The CDR3 consists of 14 residues. CDR1 SGHRS and CDR2 YFSETQ come from the germline V gene. CDR3 amino acids: CASSLDRLNTGAFF. As DNA, the CDR3 is TGCGCCAGCAGCTTGGACAGGTTGAACACTGGAGCTTTCTTT.

The chain carries TRBV29-1 and TRBJ2-1; D perhaps matches TRBD1 (5 bases). This CDR3 is 11 amino acids long. The germline CDR1 and CDR2 sequences are SQVTM and ANQGSEA. The germline V and J ends were trimmed by 6 bases and 9 bases, with 12 bases remaining between them. CDR3 bases: TGCAGCGTATCACAGCAGGGTGAGCAGTTCTTC. Amino acid sequence: CSVSQQGEQFF.

The CDR3 protein is CSAEDRRYGYTF. CDR3 bases: TGCAGCGCGGAGGACAGGAGATATGGCTACACCTTC. The V and J genes are TRBV29-1 and TRBJ1-2, with TRBD1 matching over 7 bases. Germline V gene sequence: CDR1 SQVTM, CDR2 ANQGSEA. This CDR3 has 12 residues. Trimming at V came to 7 bases and at J to 5 bases, leaving 7 bases not matched to a gene.

The CDR3 is CASSSQMNTEAFF. The CDR3 DNA follows: TGTGCCAGCAGCTCTCAGATGAACACTGAAGCTTTCTTT. The chain carries TRBV3-1 and TRBJ1-1; D remains ambiguous. Germline values: CDR1 LGHDT, CDR2 YNNKEL (reference sequence). Trimming stripped 5 bases from V and 0 bases from J, with 7 bases between. The CDR3 loop spans 13 amino acids.

The genes are TRBV7-3 and TRBJ2-3; D gene uncertain. V lost 3 bases, J lost 2 bases, and 9 bases lay in between. This CDR3 is built from 14 residues. Per the germline V gene, CDR1 is SGHTA and CDR2 is FQGTGA. The CDR3 here is CASSFLGFTDTQYF. The CDR3, as DNA: TGTGCCAGCAGCTTTCTCGGGTTCACAGATACGCAGTATTTT.

This clonotype was detected many times. The V gene is TRBV4-2, the J gene TRBJ2-7; no reliable D call. Trimming took 0 bases from V and 4 from J, leaving 1 base between them. Per the germline V gene, CDR1 is LGHNA and CDR2 is YNFKEQ. CDR3 length: 11 residues. The CDR3 DNA reads as TGTGCCAGCAGCCAAGAGTACGAGCAGTACTTC. This gives the protein CASSQEYEQYF.

The table lists this clonotype with a few counts. The chain combines TRBV10-3 with TRBJ1-2; tentatively, D is TRBD1 (6 bases). V gave up 3 bases and J gave up 6 bases, with 14 bases separating them. The CDR3 covers 14 residues. Germline assignment: CDR1 ENHRY and CDR2 SYGVKD. The CDR3: CAISDNTGQNGYTF. DNA for the CDR3: TGTGCCATCAGTGACAACACAGGGCAGAATGGCTACACCTTC.

The chain employs TRBV12-3 or TRBV12-4 and TRBJ2-2; D is uncertain. V dropped 5 bases and J dropped 7 bases, with 11 bases sitting between them. This CDR3 has 13 amino acids. The CDR3 spells CASSPRTGGELFF. As DNA, the CDR3 is TGTGCCAGCAGTCCCAGGACGGGCGGGGAGCTGTTTTTT.